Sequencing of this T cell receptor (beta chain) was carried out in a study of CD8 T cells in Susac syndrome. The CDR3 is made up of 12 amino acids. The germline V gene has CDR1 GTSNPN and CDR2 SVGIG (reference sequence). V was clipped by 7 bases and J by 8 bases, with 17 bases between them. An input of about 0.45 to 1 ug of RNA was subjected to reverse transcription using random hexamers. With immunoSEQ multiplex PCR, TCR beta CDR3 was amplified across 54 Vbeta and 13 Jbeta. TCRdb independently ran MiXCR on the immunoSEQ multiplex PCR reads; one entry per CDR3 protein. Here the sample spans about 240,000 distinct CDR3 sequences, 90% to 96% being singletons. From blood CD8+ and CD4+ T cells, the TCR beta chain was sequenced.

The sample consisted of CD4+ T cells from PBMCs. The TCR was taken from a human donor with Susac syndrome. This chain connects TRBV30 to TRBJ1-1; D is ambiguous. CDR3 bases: TGTGCCTCCAAGGACGGTTCTAACGAAGCTTTCTTT. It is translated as CASKDGSNEAFF.